This T cell receptor (beta chain) was captured in a study of blood T cell repertoires in COVID-19. Across the study: Collection of acute and convalescent COVID-19 samples took place in the United States, Italy and Spain.

This CDR3 has 16 residues. Trimming took 5 bases from V and 7 from J; bases not matched to a gene: 11. From germline, CDR1 is SGHAT and CDR2 FQNNGV. Assay used: immunoSEQ multiplex PCR; TCRdb lists only in-frame clones, some missing. The table shows 200,000 or so clones, with around 83% occurring only once. The chain employs TRBV11-2 and TRBJ2-1; 10 bases align to TRBD2. The sequence was obtained from a man aged 50-60 years who had recovered from COVID-19. The sample taken for sequencing was peripheral blood. Here the CDR3 reads CASSPPIAGGVNEQFF. The CDR3 DNA reads as TGTGCCAGCAGCCCCCCCATAGCGGGAGGTGTTAATGAGCAGTTCTTC.